The clone carrying this TCR beta chain was found a few times. Antigen unknown. Every patient relapsed after autologous stem cell transplantation, and brentuximab vedotin exposure varied. This entry is derived from a study of PD-1 blockade in classical Hodgkin lymphoma. V dropped 4 bases and J dropped 3; count of bases not matched to a gene: 4. Germline lookup yields CDR1 MDHEN and CDR2 SYDVKM. This CDR3 contains 14 residues. Only in-frame clones appear in the TCRdb table, and some are missing; sequencing was by immunoSEQ multiplex PCR. The table records 15,000 to 20,000 clones, over 70% of them present only once. Study-wide findings and caveats: CD8+ TCR diversity did not rise significantly by C4D1, unlike CD4+. Patients were excluded if nivolumab began under 1 year after ASCT (the autologous transplant).

The source was peripheral blood mononuclear cells (PBMCs), collected at baseline. V usage is TRBV28 and J usage is TRBJ2-7; 9 nucleotides line up with TRBD1. This TCR was sampled from a human donor with classical Hodgkin lymphoma. CDR3 region: CASSWGQGIYEQYF. DNA of the CDR3: TGTGCCAGCAGTTGGGGACAGGGTATCTACGAGCAGTACTTC.